This T cell receptor (beta chain) originates from a study of blood T cell repertoires in COVID-19. Study in general: From the United States, Italy and Spain came samples of acute and convalescent COVID-19. The cDNA or gDNA used as material had been derived from T cells, B-cell-depleted T cells, or PBMCs.

About this clone itself: At the DNA level, this CDR3 is encoded by other sequences in the same sample as well.

This table comes from immunoSEQ multiplex PCR, and its TCRdb copy is limited to in-frame clones, with some not included. The table includes 540,000 or so clones, around nine tenths detected once. The specimen was peripheral blood. This receptor was identified in a woman aged 50 to 60 with COVID-19, enrolled during active disease.

CDR3 sequence (DNA): TGTGCCTGGAGTGTACGGGGGGATCAGCCCCAGCATTTT. It specifies CAWSVRGDQPQHF. The chain links TRBV30 to TRBJ1-5, with D maybe TRBD1 (5 bases). Germline V gene lookup returns CDR1 GTSNPN and CDR2 SVGIG (reference sequence). This CDR3 is 13 amino acids long. Between the trimmed V and J ends, which lost 0 bases and 5 bases, there was a span of 8 bases. Looking up the rest from reference TRBV30 and TRBJ1-5 gives the full variable domain: SQTIHQWPATLVQPVGSPLSLECTVEGTSNPNLYWYRQAAGRGLQLLFYSVGIGQISSEVPQNLSASRPQDRQFILSSKKLLLSDSGFYLCAWSVRGDQPQHFGDGTRLSIL.